This T cell receptor beta chain was found in a study of low-dose radiotherapy and immunotherapy resistance in tumors (dated by TCRdb to 2021 to 2024). Context from the whole study: In Cohort 1, each fraction delivered 0.5 Gy every 2 weeks, and the prescribed total PTV dose was 6.5 Gy. For Cohort 2, the dose was 1 Gy per fraction given every two weeks, adding up to 13 Gy in total across 26 weeks. Nivolumab and ipilimumab were both given intravenously, with nivolumab at a 240 mg flat dose every two weeks and ipilimumab at 1 mg/kg every six weeks. Cyclophosphamide 200 mg/m2 was given intravenously every two weeks, one day before each radiation and immunotherapy administration. Aspirin 300 mg was taken orally once daily by patients for four cycles, starting on cycle 1 day 1. Randomization of trial participants into treatment groups was not performed. Eight patients were included in the translational analysis, namely three from the first dose cohort plus the first five from the second dose cohort.

This specimen's time point label, interpreted: after trial treatment. The treatment or condition label for this specimen denotes: LDRT plus nivolumab, ipilimumab, low-dose cyclophosphamide and aspirin (RACIN trial). The donors took part in RACIN, a single-arm, phase I, dose-escalation trial that combined nivolumab, ipilimumab, aspirin, low-dose cyclophosphamide and low-dose radiotherapy. Eligible patients had advanced, TIL-negative solid tumors. The CDR3 runs 11 residues from the cysteine to the phenylalanine. The kept DNA is CDR3 alone, 33 bases in frame from the first base. The germline V gene supplies CDR1 MDHEN and CDR2 SYDVKM. Trimming costs V 6 bases and J 1 base, and their ends lie 3 bases apart. Sequencing relied on an Illumina HiSeq 2500. To make first-strand cDNA, Superscript III was used along with a set of TRAV- and TRBV-specific primers so that both the TCRalpha and TCRbeta chains were covered. TCRs were amplified for around 20 PCR cycles with Phusion, using a constant-region primer paired with the adapter attached to the V primers. Amplification of the isolated mRNA was done with the MessageAmp II aRNA Amplification Kit, which involved a roughly 15-hour in vitro transcription at 37 degrees C. mRNA for TCR sequencing was isolated with the Dynabeads mRNA DIRECT Purification Kit. Indexed Illumina adapters were added in a second Phusion PCR of 20 to 25 cycles, and the PCR products were purified with AMPure XP beads. As for the authors' bioinformatics: Using custom Perl scripts, TCR sequences that encoded the same protein were pooled, out-of-frame sequences were dropped, and the abundance of each clonotype was calculated. Any TCR sequence supported by only a single read was excluded from analysis. The metrics used to describe the repertoires included Shannon entropy, Gini index, clonality, richness, and the frequency of TCRs shared between repertoires. TCRdb took the public reads, trimmed them with fastp at Q25, ran MiXCR for clone calling and kept in-frame beta chains. CDR3 protein duplicates are merged, each entry listing the most common genes and DNA. The V and J calls were determined by TCRdb, not by the authors. This sample lists roughly 100,000 distinct CDR3 sequences; 20% to 25% were detected once. The ten largest clones capture around 13% of the sample.

This clonotype was seen at least ten times. Its recognized antigen is unknown. Qualities for individual bases were not recorded, and no much larger clone is one base off. The chain is assembled from TRBV28 and TRBJ1-1; the D gene assignment is ambiguous. The clonotype was recovered from a female donor with ovarian cancer. The sample in question was PBMCs, obtained after low-dose radiotherapy plus immunotherapy. In nucleotides, the sequence is TGTGCCAGCAGAGGGAACACTGAAGCTTTCTTT. It translates as CASRGNTEAFF.